This is a list of T cell receptor beta chains from one sample in a study of cytomegalovirus exposure and HLA in healthy donors. The assay was immunoSEQ multiplex PCR, and TCRdb's table has in-frame clones only and misses some. The sample holds 150,000 to 200,000 clones, more than 75% seen once. Source material: PBMCs. The receptors shown here come from a man aged 18 to 29 in good health and CMV-seropositive. The CDR3 runs from the conserved cysteine through the conserved F or W. D genes are given only for firm matches. Clone size is stated in some rows and not others, as once, few, many or a class when expanded.

len	abundance	d_gene	v_gene	j_gene	CDR3nt	CDR3aa
15	-	TRBD1	TRBV5-6	TRBJ2-2	TGTGCCAGCAGCAGGGACAGCCTTGGTACCGGGGAGCTGTTTTTT	CASSRDSLGTGELFF
15	-	-	TRBV5-1	TRBJ2-3	TGCGCCAGCAGCTTTCCGGGGGTCGACACAGATACGCAGTATTTT	CASSFPGVDTDTQYF
16	-	-	TRBV27	TRBJ2-5	TGTGCCAGCAGTTCCTCTAGGCCTTCAGAGAGGGAGACCCAGTACTTC	CASSSSRPSERETQYF
15	-	-	TRBV13	TRBJ2-7	TGTGCCAGCAGCAAGCCACCAGGGGTCTCCTACGAGCAGTACTTC	CASSKPPGVSYEQYF
15	-	TRBD1	TRBV6-5	TRBJ2-1	TGTGCCAGCAGTCCTGGACAGGGCACCTACAATGAGCAGTTCTTC	CASSPGQGTYNEQFF
13	-	-	TRBV29-1	TRBJ1-3	TGCAGCGTTCAAATTACAGGAGCCGACACCATATATTTT	CSVQITGADTIYF
18	-	TRBD1	TRBV11-2	TRBJ2-7	TGTGCCAGCAGCTTATCCTACCCCGGGGCGGGACAGGGTTACGAGCAGTACTTC	CASSLSYPGAGQGYEQYF
16	-	-	TRBV11-2	TRBJ2-1	TGTGCCAGCAGCTTAGACCCCCGGGAGCTATACAATGAGCAGTTCTTC	CASSLDPRELYNEQFF
13	-	-	TRBV7-2	TRBJ2-2	TGTGCCAGCAGCCGCCCTAGCACCGGGGAGCTGTTTTTT	CASSRPSTGELFF
15	-	TRBD2	TRBV5-1	TRBJ2-7	TGCGCCAGCAGCTTGGATAGCGGGGCTGCCTACGAGCAGTACTTC	CASSLDSGAAYEQYF
13	-	-	TRBV28	TRBJ1-5	TGTGCCAGCAGAGAACAGGAATTTCAGCCCCAGCATTTT	CASREQEFQPQHF
17	-	-	TRBV4-1	TRBJ1-2	TGCGCCAGCAGCCACCCGATGCGGGGGGCCGGTGACTATGGCTACACCTTC	CASSHPMRGAGDYGYTF
13	-	TRBD1	TRBV30	TRBJ2-7	TGTGCCTGGAGTGCGGACAGGGGGACGGGGCAGTACTTC	CAWSADRGTGQYF
17	-	TRBD1	TRBV7-8	TRBJ1-2	TGTGCCAGCAGCTGGACCGATGGACAGGGGGCCCACTATGGCTACACCTTC	CASSWTDGQGAHYGYTF
16	-	TRBD1	TRBV2	TRBJ1-5	TGTGCCAGCAGTGTGGGGGACAGGCTATCGAGTCAGCCCCAGCATTTT	CASSVGDRLSSQPQHF
18	-	TRBD2	TRBV7-2	TRBJ2-4	TGTGCCAGCAGCCGCACCAGGGCTAGCGGGAGGGGGGGAAACATTCAGTACTTC	CASSRTRASGRGGNIQYF
17	few	-	TRBV5-1	TRBJ2-1	TGCGCCAGCAGCCCAACTGATGGCGGGGTAAGATACAATGAGCAGTTCTTC	CASSPTDGGVRYNEQFF
14	once	-	TRBV4-1	TRBJ2-7	TGCGCCAGCAGCCAAGATGCAGGGGCCTACGAGCAGTACTTC	CASSQDAGAYEQYF
18	-	-	TRBV5-1	TRBJ2-2	TGCGCCAGCAGCTTGTCGGGCAGTCTGAATCGGGGCACCGGGGAGCTGTTTTTT	CASSLSGSLNRGTGELFF
15	once	-	TRBV7-9	TRBJ1-4	TGTTCCAGCAGCTTAGTAGCAGGGGCAGGGGAAAAACTGTTTTTT	CSSSLVAGAGEKLFF
16	-	TRBD2	TRBV25-1	TRBJ2-2	TGTGCCAGCAGTGCCTTTCCGGGACTACACGGCGGGGAGCTGTTTTTT	CASSAFPGLHGGELFF
13	-	TRBD1	TRBV30	TRBJ1-3	TGTGCCTGTACAGGGGGCTCTGGAAACACCATATATTTT	CACTGGSGNTIYF
16	-	TRBD2	TRBV2	TRBJ2-1	TGTGCCAGCAGTGACATTGCGGGGGGAACCTACAATGAGCAGTTCTTC	CASSDIAGGTYNEQFF
16	-	TRBD1	TRBV4-2	TRBJ1-1	TGTGCCAGCAGCCAAGAGACCGGGACAGGGAACACTGAAGCTTTCTTT	CASSQETGTGNTEAFF
17	-	-	TRBV5-1	TRBJ2-2	TGCGCCAGCAGCGTTATGAAGGACAGTGCGAACACCGGGGAGCTGTTTTTT	CASSVMKDSANTGELFF
13	-	TRBD2	TRBV27	TRBJ2-5	TGTGCCAGCAGTACTAGCGGGGGAGAGACCCAGTACTTC	CASSTSGGETQYF
16	few	TRBD1	TRBV25-1	TRBJ1-6	TGTGCCAGCAGTCCCCGGGACAGGGGCTTAAGTTCACCCCTCCACTTT	CASSPRDRGLSSPLHF
17	-	-	TRBV5-4	TRBJ1-2	TGTGCCAGCAGCTTGGCCCCGGGACGGGGGACTAACTATGGCTACACCTTC	CASSLAPGRGTNYGYTF